The sequence of this T cell receptor (beta chain) was determined in a study of identical twins. General observations from the study: Excess sharing between twins was weaker in beta out-of-frame sequences.

A universal primer site came from template switching; cDNA carried unique molecular identifiers. MiXCR, run by TCRdb on the 5' RACE reads, gives a single entry per CDR3 protein. The sample yields 300,000 to 350,000 distinct CDR3 sequences, about 12% seen once. As to this clonotype: Antigen unknown.

Trimming pared 2 bases from V and 0 bases from J, leaving 14 bases between. This CDR3 contains 16 residues. CDR1 and CDR2 from the germline V gene are MDHEN and SYDVKM. This sample was shared with a second study, whose subject was yellow fever vaccine responses in identical twins. From that study: Convergence reportedly seemed to mark part of the twins' vaccine T cell response, with personalization marking the rest.

Sequencing was done on a sample of CD8+ T cells sorted from blood. The chain uses TRBV28 and TRBJ2-7, with D possibly matching TRBD2 (5 bases). The clonotype comes from a woman under 30 in good health. The CDR3 loop reads CASSLGSAGGSYEQYF. CDR3 bases: TGTGCCAGCAGTTTAGGGTCGGCAGGAGGCTCCTACGAGCAGTACTTC.